The sample holds many counts of the clone carrying this T cell receptor beta chain. These data originate in a study of T cells in Graves' hyperthyroidism and ophthalmopathy. The CDR3 length is 14 residues. Germline V gene sequence: CDR1 MDHEN, CDR2 SYDVKM. The ends were cut back, 3 bases at V and 3 bases at J, with 11 bases in the middle. RNA transcripts yielded amplified TCR beta CDR3 regions. First-round RT-PCR with HTBI primers amplified the TCR CDR3 region. A single record per CDR3 protein comes from TCRdb applying MiXCR to the multiplex PCR reads. The sample yields about 360,000 distinct CDR3 sequences, about 13% seen once.

The chain has TRBV28 and TRBJ1-2; no clear D. The sequence came from a woman aged 18 to 35 with Graves' hyperthyroidism. The source material was blood. The CDR3 spells CASSFPGPYYGYTF. For the CDR3, the DNA is TGTGCCAGCAGTTTTCCTGGGCCATACTATGGCTACACCTTC.